The 15 T cell receptor beta chains below come from one sample, sequenced in a study of blood T cell repertoires in COVID-19. Sequencing used immunoSEQ multiplex PCR; TCRdb keeps in-frame clones, though not all of them. The data hold around 130,000 clones, with 88% observed a single time. Sequenced: peripheral blood. The receptors originated from a man in his sixties or seventies with active COVID-19.

The chain recombines TRBV7-3 with TRBJ2-1, with 9 bases lining up with TRBD1. The CDR3 contains 15 residues. Trimming removed 2 bases from V and 7 bases from J; junction bases left unmatched: 6. Germline-derived CDR1 and CDR2 are SGHTA and FQGTGA. The CDR3 nucleotides are TGTGCCAGCAGCTTATGGCATGGGACAGGGAATGAGCAGTTCTTC. Amino acids: CASSLWHGTGNEQFF. The full variable domain, with the rest looked up from reference TRBV7-3 and TRBJ2-1, is GAGVSQTPSNKVTEKGKYVELRCDPISGHTALYWYRQSLGQGPEFLIYFQGTGAADDSGLPNDRFFAVRPEGSVSTLKIQRTERGDSAVYLCASSLWHGTGNEQFFGPGTRLTVL.

V usage is TRBV27 and J usage is TRBJ2-7; D is unresolved. CDR1 is MNHEY and CDR2 is SMNVEV in the germline V gene (reference sequence). This CDR3 contains 13 residues. V lost 2 bases and J 5 bases, leaving 10 bases between the germline ends. In DNA form, the CDR3 reads TGTGCCAGCAGTTTACGCACTACCGACGAGCAGTACTTC. As protein: CASSLRTTDEQYF.

The rearrangement links TRBV6-2 or TRBV6-3 to TRBJ2-7, with 14 bases fitting TRBD2. J was trimmed by 1 base and V by 5 bases; bases with no gene match: 1. The CDR3 extends over 15 amino acids. Germline values: CDR1 MNHEY, CDR2 SVGEGT. CDR3 nucleotides: TGTGCCAGCAGTCGGACTAGCGGGAGGTCCTACGAGCAGTACTTC. Residues: CASSRTSGRSYEQYF.

This chain joins TRBV6-6 and TRBJ1-1; TRBD1 might be the D (5 bases). V lost 8 bases and J 2 bases, leaving 12 bases between the germline ends. CDR1 and CDR2 (germline): MNHNY, SVGAGI (reference sequence). The CDR3 totals 13 residues. The CDR3 DNA is TGTGCCAGCGAGCGACAGATTAACACTGAAGCTTTCTTT. Amino acids: CASERQINTEAFF.

J is TRBJ1-1 and V is TRBV5-1; D remains ambiguous. Germline V gene lookup returns CDR1 SGHRS and CDR2 YFSETQ. Trimming stripped 3 bases from V and 3 bases from J, with 12 bases between. This CDR3 has 14 amino acids. The CDR3 loop is CASSSPGGYTEAFF. The CDR3 DNA is TGCGCCAGCAGCTCACCGGGAGGATACACTGAAGCTTTCTTT.

The chain's CDR3 is CASSYTGDNSPLHF. The CDR3 DNA is TGTGCCAGCAGTTATACAGGGGATAATTCACCCCTCCACTTT. V gene TRBV28 combines with J gene TRBJ1-6, with 7 bases identical to TRBD1. The CDR3 contains 14 residues. V shed 4 bases and J 5 bases; nucleotides not matched to a gene: 2. Germline V lookup: CDR1 MDHEN, CDR2 SYDVKM.

This clone was observed a few times. This CDR3 reads CASSLDRGYEQYF. CDR3 bases: TGCGCCAGCAGTCTCGACAGGGGGTACGAGCAGTACTTC. The chain employs TRBV5-1 and TRBJ2-7, with 9 bases identical to TRBD1. V shed 5 bases, J shed 4 bases, and the junction held 4 bases outside the gene matches. The CDR3 spans 13 residues. Germline CDR1 is SGHRS and CDR2 is YFSETQ. Combining the CDR3 with reference TRBV5-1 and TRBJ2-7 gives the whole variable domain KAGVTQTPRYLIKTRGQQVTLSCSPISGHRSVSWYQQTPGQGLQFLFEYFSETQRNKGNFPGRFSGRQFSNSRSEMNVSTLELGDSALYLCASSLDRGYEQYFGPGTRLTVT.

The chain recombines TRBV5-1 with TRBJ2-1; 7 bases are shared with TRBD2. Germline-derived CDR1 and CDR2 are SGHRS and YFSETQ. Unmatched junction bases numbered 10, after V lost 2 bases and J lost 5 bases. The length of the CDR3 is 16 residues. The CDR3 region has the DNA TGCGCCAGCAGCTTACGGGACGGCGGGAGCAACAATGAGCAGTTCTTC. This encodes CASSLRDGGSNNEQFF. Drawing the rest from reference TRBV5-1 and TRBJ2-1, the complete variable domain is KAGVTQTPRYLIKTRGQQVTLSCSPISGHRSVSWYQQTPGQGLQFLFEYFSETQRNKGNFPGRFSGRQFSNSRSEMNVSTLELGDSALYLCASSLRDGGSNNEQFFGPGTRLTVL.

The chain uses TRBV28 and TRBJ1-2; 7 bases are a match to TRBD1. Germline CDR1 and CDR2: MDHEN and SYDVKM. The CDR3 length is 11 residues. The V and J ends lost 11 bases and 3 bases, in that order; junction bases with no gene match: 3. Here the CDR3 reads CALGTDYGYTF. Here the CDR3 DNA reads TGTGCCCTAGGGACAGACTATGGCTACACCTTC.

The chain combines TRBV20-1 with TRBJ2-1, with a weak D call TRBD1 (6 bases). Deletions cut 5 bases from V and 10 bases from J, with 12 bases between. Germline V gene lookup returns CDR1 DFQATT and CDR2 SNEGSKA (reference sequence). CDR3 length: 11 amino acids. The CDR3 protein is CSAQGSKEQFF. CDR3 in DNA: TGCAGTGCTCAGGGGTCGAAGGAGCAGTTCTTC.

The gene calls are TRBV6-5 and TRBJ2-3; D might be TRBD1 (5 bases). This CDR3 comprises 12 residues. V dropped 4 bases and J dropped 5 bases, with 7 bases sitting between them. Looked up from germline, CDR1 is MNHEY and CDR2 is SVGAGI. The CDR3, as DNA: TGTGCCAGCAGTTCAGACAGAGATACGCAGTATTTT. Encoded protein: CASSSDRDTQYF.

V gene TRBV5-6 combines with J gene TRBJ2-3; 7 nucleotides line up with TRBD1. The CDR3 has 14 amino acids. Per germline, CDR1 SGHDT and CDR2 YYEEEE. V gave up 4 bases and J gave up 1 base; unmatched junction bases: 3. CDR3 region: CASSPTGGTDTQYF. CDR3 in DNA: TGTGCCAGCAGCCCAACAGGGGGCACAGATACGCAGTATTTT.

This chain connects TRBV4-1 to TRBJ2-2; tentatively, D is TRBD1 (5 bases). CDR1 is MGHRA, CDR2 YSYEKL, per germline. The CDR3 loop spans 15 amino acids. Trimming took 0 bases from V and 7 from J, leaving 12 bases between them. As DNA, the CDR3 is TGCGCCAGCAGCCAAGACCCAGGGTCGGGCGGGGAGCTGTTTTTT. Its protein product is CASSQDPGSGGELFF.

The chain employs TRBV5-4 and TRBJ2-3, with 7 bases that match TRBD2. Trimming cost V 3 bases and J 2 bases; bases outside gene matches: 6. Germline V gene lookup returns CDR1 SGHNT and CDR2 YYREEE (reference sequence). The CDR3 has 15 residues. The CDR3 reads CASSSYSGPTDTQYF. In DNA form, the CDR3 reads TGTGCCAGCAGCTCCTATAGCGGGCCCACAGATACGCAGTATTTT.

The CDR3 nucleotides are TGTGCCAGCAGCTTGGCCCCGGGACAGGGGTACGAGCAGTACTTC. This gives the protein CASSLAPGQGYEQYF. V and J are TRBV5-4 and TRBJ2-7; TRBD1 matches 10 bases. With V trimmed by 0 bases and J by 4 bases, 4 bases remained unmatched. The CDR3 contains 15 residues. Per germline, CDR1 SGHNT and CDR2 YYREEE (reference sequence).